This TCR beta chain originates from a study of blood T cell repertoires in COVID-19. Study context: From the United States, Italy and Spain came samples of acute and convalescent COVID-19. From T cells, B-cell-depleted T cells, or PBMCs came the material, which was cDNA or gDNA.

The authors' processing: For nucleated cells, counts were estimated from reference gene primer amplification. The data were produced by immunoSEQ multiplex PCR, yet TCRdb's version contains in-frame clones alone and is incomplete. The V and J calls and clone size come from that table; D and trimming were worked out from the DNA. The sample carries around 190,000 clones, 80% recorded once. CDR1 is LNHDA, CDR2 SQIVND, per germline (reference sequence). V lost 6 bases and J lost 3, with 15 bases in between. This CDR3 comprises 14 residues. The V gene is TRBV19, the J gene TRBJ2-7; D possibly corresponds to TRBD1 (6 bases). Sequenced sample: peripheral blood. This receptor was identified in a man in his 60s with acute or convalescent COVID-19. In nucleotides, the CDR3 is TGTGCCAGTAGCCAACAGGGAGATGGCTACGAGCAGTACTTC. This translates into CASSQQGDGYEQYF.